These 18 T cell receptor beta chains share one sample of origin, sequenced in a study of cytomegalovirus exposure and HLA in healthy donors. The PCR used 60 Vbeta and 13 Jbeta primers. The data were produced by immunoSEQ multiplex PCR, yet TCRdb's version contains in-frame clones alone and is incomplete. The table lists about 67,000 clones. Specimen: PBMCs. These receptors were taken from a woman in her thirties in good health and CMV-seronegative.

The chain couples TRBV6-6 to TRBJ2-2; 8 bases align to TRBD1. J gave up 9 bases and V 2 bases, and 8 bases lay outside the gene matches. Germline V gene lookup returns CDR1 MNHNY and CDR2 SVGAGI (reference sequence). There are 15 residues in the CDR3. Here the CDR3 reads CASSYPGQGTWELFF. CDR3 DNA: TGTGCCAGCAGTTACCCCGGACAGGGAACATGGGAGCTGTTTTTT.

V and J are TRBV9 and TRBJ2-3, with D hard to call. Germline loops: CDR1 SGDLS, CDR2 YYNGEE. The CDR3 extends over 13 amino acids. Trimming removed 7 bases at V and 2 bases at J, with 11 bases between. The CDR3 DNA reads as TGTGCCAGCGCGTGGCGGTCCACAGATACGCAGTATTTT. Translating gives CASAWRSTDTQYF.

The chain links TRBV5-1 to TRBJ2-7, with D tentatively TRBD2 (5 bases). The V gene lost 6 bases and the J gene lost 6 bases, with 19 bases spanning the gap. Germline assignment: CDR1 SGHRS and CDR2 YFSETQ. The CDR3 consists of 14 residues. Here the CDR3 reads CASTPGGQLTEQYF. CDR3 bases: TGCGCCAGCACCCCGGGCGGGCAGTTGACCGAGCAGTACTTC.

The chain joins TRBV18 to TRBJ2-7; tentative D call: TRBD1 (5 bases). The CDR3 runs 14 residues. CDR1 KGHSH and CDR2 LQKENI come from the germline V gene. Trimming left V 3 bases short and J 0 bases short, with 9 bases between. Here the CDR3 reads CASSPTGYSYEQYF. The CDR3 bases are TGTGCCAGCTCACCTACAGGTTACTCCTACGAGCAGTACTTC.

V and J are TRBV2 and TRBJ1-2; TRBD1 matches at 8 bases. CDR1 and CDR2 (germline): SNHLY, FYNNEI. V gave up 7 bases and J gave up 6 bases; unmatched junction bases: 4. The CDR3 extends over 12 amino acids. CDR3 loop: CASTNRGNGYTF. The DNA of the CDR3 is TGTGCCAGCACTAACAGGGGGAATGGCTACACCTTC.

The chain is built from TRBV6-5 and TRBJ2-7; D possibly corresponds to TRBD1 (6 bases). Deletions cut 5 bases from V and 4 bases from J, with 9 bases between. CDR1 is MNHEY, CDR2 SVGAGI, per germline. CDR3 length equals 12 residues. CDR3 protein: CASSPGEYEQYF. CDR3 bases: TGTGCCAGCAGTCCAGGGGAATACGAGCAGTACTTC.

The chain combines TRBV28 with TRBJ2-7; D is undetermined. V lost 5 bases to trimming and J lost 3 bases, with 20 bases between them. CDR1 and CDR2 (germline): MDHEN, SYDVKM. The CDR3 loop spans 16 amino acids. This CDR3 is CASSPAYEDGFYEQYF. CDR3 in DNA: TGTGCCAGCAGTCCCGCCTACGAGGATGGGTTCTACGAGCAGTACTTC.

V is TRBV5-6 and J is TRBJ2-7; the D gene is possibly TRBD2 (6 bases). CDR3 length equals 14 residues. Trimming took 4 bases from V and 6 from J, leaving 17 bases between them. Germline-derived CDR1 and CDR2 are SGHDT and YYEEEE. The CDR3 loop is CASSLNRGVTEQYF. In DNA, the CDR3 is TGTGCCAGCAGCCTCAACCGCGGGGTGACCGAGCAGTACTTC.

The rearrangement joins TRBV10-3 to TRBJ1-5, with D possibly being TRBD1 (5 bases). The CDR3 is made up of 13 amino acids. Trimming took off 7 bases at V and 4 bases at J, with 11 bases between the two ends. CDR1 is ENHRY and CDR2 is SYGVKD in the germline V gene. The CDR3 sequence: CAINGGENQPQHF. For the CDR3, the DNA is TGTGCCATCAACGGGGGGGAGAATCAGCCCCAGCATTTT.

The rearrangement links TRBV6-5 to TRBJ2-7; 9 nucleotides align to TRBD2. The V and J ends lost 7 bases and 7 bases, in that order; junction bases with no gene match: 11. From germline, CDR1 is MNHEY and CDR2 SVGAGI. This CDR3 has 14 residues. The CDR3 here is CASMWGLASREQYF. The CDR3 nucleotides read TGTGCCAGCATGTGGGGACTAGCCTCGAGGGAGCAGTACTTC.

J is TRBJ1-6 and V is TRBV5-6; TRBD1 matches at 7 bases. V was pared by 3 bases and J by 10 bases, with 10 bases of the junction left unmatched. Germline loops: CDR1 SGHDT, CDR2 YYEEEE. The CDR3 extends over 15 amino acids. This CDR3 reads CASSSRQGGESPLHF. CDR3 bases: TGTGCCAGCAGCTCACGACAGGGTGGGGAGTCACCCCTCCACTTT. Full variable domain (rest looked up from reference TRBV5-6 and TRBJ1-6): DAGVTQSPTHLIKTRGQQVTLRCSPKSGHDTVSWYQQALGQGPQFIFQYYEEEERQRGNFPDRFSGHQFPNYSSELNVNALLLGDSALYLCASSSRQGGESPLHFGNGTRLTVT.

The chain is built from TRBV18 and TRBJ2-1; TRBD2 aligns across 12 bases. Germline trimming cut 1 base from V and 7 bases from J; bases unmatched to any gene: 2. Germline V lookup: CDR1 KGHSH, CDR2 LQKENI. CDR3 size: 15 residues. DNA of the CDR3: TGTGCCAGCTCACCACTACTAGCGGGGGGTAATGAGCAGTTCTTC. Translated: CASSPLLAGGNEQFF. Full variable domain (rest looked up from reference TRBV18 and TRBJ2-1): NAGVMQNPRHLVRRRGQEARLRCSPMKGHSHVYWYRQLPEEGLKFMVYLQKENIIDESGMPKERFSAEFPKEGPSILRIQQVVRGDSAAYFCASSPLLAGGNEQFFGPGTRLTVL.

The chain joins TRBV6-6 to TRBJ2-3, with D possibly matching TRBD1 (5 bases). The length of the CDR3 is 13 residues. CDR1 MNHNY and CDR2 SVGAGI come from the germline V gene (reference sequence). Trimming left V 7 bases short and J 5 bases short, with 13 bases between. This CDR3 reads CASNPHQGDTQYF. CDR3 nucleotides: TGTGCCAGCAACCCCCACCAGGGAGATACGCAGTATTTT.

The rearrangement links TRBV27 to TRBJ1-1, with 8 bases that match TRBD1. In germline, CDR1 is MNHEY, CDR2 SMNVEV (reference sequence). This CDR3 is 15 amino acids long. V was pared by 5 bases and J by 6 bases, with 11 bases of the junction left unmatched. The CDR3 nucleotides are TGTGCCAGCAGTCCTCTTGGGACAGGAATCCCTGAAGCTTTCTTT. Translation: CASSPLGTGIPEAFF.

The chain employs TRBV28 and TRBJ2-7; a possible D gene is TRBD1 (7 bases). The CDR3 loop spans 15 amino acids. V gave up 2 bases and J gave up 1 base, with 12 bases separating them. Germline V gene sequence: CDR1 MDHEN, CDR2 SYDVKM. CDR3 residues: CASSLLQGGSYEQYF. CDR3 DNA: TGTGCCAGCAGTTTACTCCAGGGGGGTTCCTACGAGCAGTACTTC.

The rearrangement links TRBV4-1 to TRBJ1-4, with D maybe TRBD1 (6 bases). The CDR3 is 16 residues long. The germline CDR1 and CDR2 sequences are MGHRA and YSYEKL. V was pared by 0 bases and J by 4 bases, with 12 bases between. Here the CDR3 DNA reads TGCGCCAGCAGCCAAGAAGGGAGGGGGGATAATGAAAAACTGTTTTTT. It yields the protein CASSQEGRGDNEKLFF.

The V call is TRBV4-2, the J call TRBJ2-1; a possible D gene is TRBD2 (5 bases). Germline assignment: CDR1 LGHNA and CDR2 YNFKEQ. This CDR3 contains 21 residues. Trimming took 0 bases from V and 4 from J, leaving 28 bases between them. The chain's CDR3 is CASSQDLSGVERRALYNEQFF. The CDR3 DNA reads TGTGCCAGCAGCCAAGATCTCTCTGGGGTAGAGCGGCGCGCCCTTTACAATGAGCAGTTCTTC.

This rearrangement joins TRBV7-9 to TRBJ2-3, with TRBD2 matching 9 bases. The germline V gene encodes CDR1 SEHNR and CDR2 FQNEAQ (reference sequence). This CDR3 has 14 amino acids. Losses at the gene ends were 8 bases for V and 2 bases for J; bases not matched to a gene: 5. In DNA, the CDR3 is TGTGCCAGCTCTGCGGGGGGGTTCACAGATACGCAGTATTTT. Protein product: CASSAGGFTDTQYF.